The 9 T cell receptor beta chains listed next were all sequenced from one sample in a study of cytomegalovirus exposure and HLA in healthy donors. Primers included in the PCR were 60 Vbeta and 13 Jbeta primers. Produced via immunoSEQ multiplex PCR; TCRdb's table is partial and in-frame only. Of more than 100,000 clones listed, roughly 79% were seen once; the top ten hold roughly 1.5%. The specimen was PBMCs. These receptors all stem from a woman aged 18-30 years in good health and CMV-seronegative.

The chain joins TRBV7-2 to TRBJ2-1, with 7 nucleotides matching TRBD2. Germline V gene lookup returns CDR1 SGHTA and CDR2 FQGNSA. V shed 1 base and J 7 bases; nucleotides not matched to a gene: 1. CDR3 size: 13 residues. As DNA, the CDR3 is TGTGCCAGCAGCTTAGAGGGAGGGAATGAGCAGTTCTTC. Translation: CASSLEGGNEQFF.

CDR3 sequence: CASSEVPGQGTEAFF. In DNA, the CDR3 is TGTGCCAGCAGTGAAGTACCGGGACAGGGGACTGAAGCTTTCTTT. V gene TRBV6-1 combines with J gene TRBJ1-1, with TRBD1 identical over 10 bases. The CDR3 contains 15 residues. Germline V gene data show CDR1 as MNHNS and CDR2 as SASEGT. The V segment lost 1 base and the J segment 5 bases; nucleotides outside the gene matches: 4.

The genes are TRBV7-2 and TRBJ2-7; possibly TRBD2 for D (5 bases). Deletions cut 0 bases from V and 0 bases from J, with 12 bases between. This CDR3 has 16 amino acids. Looked up from germline, CDR1 is SGHTA and CDR2 is FQGNSA. CDR3 coding DNA: TGTGCCAGCAGCTTAGCGCCAACGGGAAGCTCCTACGAGCAGTACTTC. Amino acid sequence: CASSLAPTGSSYEQYF. The whole variable domain, filled in from reference TRBV7-2 and TRBJ2-7, reads GAGVSQSPSNKVTEKGKDVELRCDPISGHTALYWYRQSLGQGLEFLIYFQGNSAPDKSGLPSDRFSAERTGGSVSTLTIQRTQQEDSAVYLCASSLAPTGSSYEQYFGPGTRLTVT.

V gene TRBV6-6 combines with J gene TRBJ1-1; D gene uncertain. V was cut by 10 bases and J by 0 bases, with 6 bases left in between. This CDR3 spans 11 amino acids. Germline V lookup: CDR1 MNHNY, CDR2 SVGAGI (reference sequence). The CDR3 here is CATGVNTEAFF. CDR3 bases: TGTGCCACCGGGGTGAACACTGAAGCTTTCTTT.

The chain employs TRBV19 and TRBJ1-2; 10 bases are a match to TRBD1. The CDR3 is 17 amino acids. Trimming removed 9 bases from V and 5 bases from J; junction bases left unmatched: 18. From germline, CDR1 is LNHDA and CDR2 SQIVND (reference sequence). The CDR3 sequence: CASKRRDRGRFGYGYTF. CDR3 DNA: TGTGCCAGCAAAAGGAGGGACAGGGGCCGCTTCGGGTATGGCTACACCTTC.

The chain combines TRBV4-1 with TRBJ1-1; D ambiguous. This CDR3 is built from 15 residues. Between the trimmed V and J ends, which lost 1 base and 2 bases, there was a span of 11 bases. CDR1 is MGHRA, CDR2 YSYEKL, per germline. The CDR3, as DNA: TGCGCCAGCAGCCAAGGAGAGATCGAAAACACTGAAGCTTTCTTT. Translation: CASSQGEIENTEAFF.

This clone appeared once. V gene TRBV6-1 combines with J gene TRBJ2-2, with 9 nucleotides matching TRBD1. The CDR3 has 17 amino acids. J lost 3 bases, V lost 3 bases, and 8 bases had no gene match. From germline, CDR1 is MNHNS and CDR2 SASEGT. The CDR3: CASSEMDRGEYTGELFF. CDR3 DNA sequence: TGTGCCAGCAGTGAGATGGACAGGGGCGAGTACACCGGGGAGCTGTTTTTT.

The genes are TRBV19 and TRBJ2-1; TRBD1 agrees at 8 bases. Germline V gene lookup returns CDR1 LNHDA and CDR2 SQIVND (reference sequence). Unmatched junction bases numbered 3, after V lost 7 bases and J lost 4 bases. The CDR3 covers 13 residues. The CDR3 spells CASIGQGYNEQFF. The CDR3 bases are TGTGCCAGTATTGGACAGGGATACAATGAGCAGTTCTTC.

The V and J genes are TRBV19 and TRBJ2-2; D is unclear. Trimming removed 3 bases from V and 6 bases from J, with 8 bases in between. The length of the CDR3 is 13 residues. Germline-derived CDR1 and CDR2 are LNHDA and SQIVND (reference sequence). The CDR3 DNA reads TGTGCCAGTAGTATCAACCACTCCGGGGAGCTGTTTTTT. Translated: CASSINHSGELFF.